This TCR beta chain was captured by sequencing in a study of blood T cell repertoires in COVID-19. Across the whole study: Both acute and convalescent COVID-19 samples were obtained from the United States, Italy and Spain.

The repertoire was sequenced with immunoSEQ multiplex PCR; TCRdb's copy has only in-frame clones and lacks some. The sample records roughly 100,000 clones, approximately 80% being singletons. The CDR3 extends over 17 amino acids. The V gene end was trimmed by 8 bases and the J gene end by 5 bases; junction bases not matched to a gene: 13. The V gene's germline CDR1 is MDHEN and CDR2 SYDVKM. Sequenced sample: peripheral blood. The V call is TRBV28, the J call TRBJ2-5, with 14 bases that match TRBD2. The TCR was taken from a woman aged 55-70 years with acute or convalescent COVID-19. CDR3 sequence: CASGGLAGAGLGETQYF. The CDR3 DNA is TGTGCCAGCGGGGGACTAGCGGGAGCGGGTCTGGGGGAGACCCAGTACTTC.